The next 24 T cell receptor beta chains were all read from a single sample in a study of Tregs in tolerant kidney transplant recipients. These receptors' antigens are unknown. Repertoires were generated with immunoSEQ multiplex PCR, while TCRdb's copy carries only in-frame clones and drops some. The sample shows approximately 30,000 clones, roughly four fifths of them seen only once. Material for sequencing was Tregs from blood cultured with allogeneic cells. These receptors came from a human donor in good health.

The chain employs TRBV7-2 and TRBJ1-5; D is unclear. The germline V gene has CDR1 SGHTA and CDR2 FQGNSA. The CDR3 extends over 13 amino acids. The germline V and J ends were trimmed by 1 base and 7 bases, with 8 bases remaining between them. This CDR3 is CASSLEPGQPQHF. The CDR3 bases are TGTGCCAGCAGCTTAGAACCTGGCCAGCCCCAGCATTTT.

This clone was seen more than once but under ten times. This chain links TRBV2 with TRBJ2-1; possibly TRBD2 for D (6 bases). V was cut by 7 bases and J by 1 base, with 14 bases left in between. Germline CDR1 and CDR2: SNHLY and FYNNEI. The CDR3 length is 15 residues. The DNA for the CDR3 is TGTGCCAGCAATGTGCGGGGAGTATCCTACAATGAGCAGTTCTTC. Translated: CASNVRGVSYNEQFF.

This rearrangement joins TRBV29-1 to TRBJ2-3, with a tentative D call TRBD1 (6 bases). Germline values: CDR1 SQVTM, CDR2 ANQGSEA. This CDR3 comprises 12 residues. Trimming took off 4 bases at V and 4 bases at J, with 9 bases between the two ends. This chain's CDR3 is CSVGGQPDTQYF. The CDR3 DNA follows: TGCAGCGTTGGTGGACAGCCAGATACGCAGTATTTT.

The rearrangement links TRBV15 to TRBJ2-5; possibly TRBD1 or TRBD2 for D (5 bases each). The CDR3 is 16 amino acids. V dropped 1 base and J dropped 0 bases, with 12 bases sitting between them. CDR1 and CDR2 (germline): LNHNV, YYDKDF (reference sequence). CDR3 DNA sequence: TGTGCCACCAGCAGAGGCAGCGGACACCACCAAGAGACCCAGTACTTC. Translating it yields CATSRGSGHHQETQYF.

This CDR3 is CASSRGGLRAFF. Written as DNA, the CDR3 is TGTGCCAGTAGTAGGGGAGGCTTGAGAGCTTTCTTT. V and J are TRBV19 and TRBJ1-1; no firm D call. Trimming cost V 4 bases and J 10 bases, with 13 bases left between them. This CDR3 spans 12 amino acids. Germline loops: CDR1 LNHDA, CDR2 SQIVND (reference sequence).

This rearrangement joins TRBV19 to TRBJ2-3, with D possibly being TRBD1 (6 bases). The CDR3 runs to 14 residues. In germline, CDR1 is LNHDA, CDR2 SQIVND (reference sequence). The V gene lost 3 bases and the J gene lost 6 bases, with 13 bases spanning the gap. The CDR3 region is CASSIWGPGDTQYF. CDR3 sequence (DNA): TGTGCCAGTAGTATTTGGGGGCCTGGGGATACGCAGTATTTT. Using reference TRBV19 and TRBJ2-3 for the parts outside the CDR3, the full variable domain is DGGITQSPKYLFRKEGQNVTLSCEQNLNHDAMYWYRQDPGQGLRLIYYSQIVNDFQKGDIAEGYSVSREKKESFPLTVTSAQKNPTAFYLCASSIWGPGDTQYFGPGTRLTVL.

The CDR3 region has the DNA TGTGCCAGCGGGGGGGCCCTTTTTACAGAGACCCAGTACTTC. This encodes CASGGALFTETQYF. The rearrangement uses TRBV6-1 and TRBJ2-5; a weak D match, TRBD2 (7 bases). The CDR3 sequence is 14 residues long. CDR1 is MNHNS and CDR2 is SASEGT in the germline V gene. With 8 bases removed from V and 4 bases from J, the gap between germline ends came to 17 bases.

This clone was counted between two and nine times. The same CDR3 also results from other DNA sequences found in this sample. V and J are TRBV18 and TRBJ2-2; unclear D gene. Trimming left V 3 bases short and J 8 bases short, with 10 bases between. In germline, CDR1 is KGHSH, CDR2 LQKENI. The CDR3 has 13 residues. The DNA of the CDR3 is TGTGCCAGCTCACCGTCCGTGGGAGGGGAGCTGTTTTTT. Amino acids: CASSPSVGGELFF.

The gene calls are TRBV4-3 and TRBJ1-2, with D perhaps TRBD1 (5 bases). Germline CDR1 and CDR2: LGHNA and YSLEER. The CDR3 loop spans 15 amino acids. The V end was cut by 0 bases, the J end by 8 bases, with 16 bases between. This CDR3 is CASSQEVLGGVGYTF. The CDR3, as DNA: TGCGCCAGCAGCCAAGAAGTGTTGGGGGGGGTAGGCTACACCTTC.

The rearrangement links TRBV4-1 to TRBJ2-7, with D hard to call. With 4 bases removed from V and 8 bases from J, the gap between germline ends came to 15 bases. The germline V gene has CDR1 MGHRA and CDR2 YSYEKL. The length of the CDR3 is 13 residues. In nucleotides, the CDR3 is TGCGCCAGCAGCCCCTGGATACCGGGCAAGCAGTACTTC. As protein: CASSPWIPGKQYF.

The chain recombines TRBV2 with TRBJ1-3; a weak D match, TRBD1 (6 bases). CDR3 length: 14 amino acids. Trimming left V 1 base short and J 7 bases short, with 11 bases between. The germline V gene encodes CDR1 SNHLY and CDR2 FYNNEI. This chain's CDR3 is CASSEDRDKNTIYF. The CDR3 region has the DNA TGTGCCAGCAGTGAAGACAGGGATAAGAACACCATATATTTT.

This sequence joins TRBV4-3 and TRBJ2-6; D is ambiguous. CDR1 LGHNA and CDR2 YSLEER come from the germline V gene. V was cut by 0 bases and J by 2 bases, with 2 bases left in between. The CDR3 runs 14 residues. The CDR3 DNA reads TGCGCCAGCAGCCAAGAAGCTGGGGCCAACGTCCTGACTTTC. Its protein product is CASSQEAGANVLTF.

This chain joins TRBV21-1 and TRBJ2-5; the D call in the table, TRBD1, was not verified against the DNA. TRBV21-1 is a recognized pseudogene. The CDR3 is made up of 13 amino acids. In DNA, the CDR3 is TGTGCCCGATCAGGGGTCGGAAGAGAGACCCAGTACTTC. Encoded protein: CARSGVGRETQYF.

The chain joins TRBV7-6 to TRBJ2-5; D gene unclear. The CDR3 runs 11 residues. With 3 bases removed from V and 3 bases from J, the gap between germline ends came to 2 bases. Germline lookup yields CDR1 SGHVS and CDR2 FNYEAQ. The CDR3 reads CASSFKETQYF. The CDR3 region has the DNA TGTGCCAGCAGCTTTAAAGAGACCCAGTACTTC.

This clone is classed as medium-sized (0.01 to 0.1%). The chain links TRBV10-3 to TRBJ1-2; D is uncertain. CDR1 is ENHRY, CDR2 SYGVKD, per germline. The CDR3 totals 13 residues. Trimming took off 4 bases at V and 4 bases at J, with 10 bases between the two ends. This chain's CDR3 is CAISGVMGYGYTF. CDR3 bases: TGTGCCATCAGTGGGGTTATGGGCTATGGCTACACCTTC.

J is TRBJ1-4 and V is TRBV7-9; D unresolved. Trimming shortened V by 0 bases and J by 6 bases, and 8 bases separated the two germline ends. The germline CDR1 and CDR2 sequences are SEHNR and FQNEAQ (reference sequence). The CDR3 is 14 residues long. The CDR3 sequence: CASSLAGRDEKLFF. The CDR3 DNA is TGTGCCAGCAGCTTAGCTGGGCGGGATGAAAAACTGTTTTTT.

The rearrangement uses TRBV5-5 and TRBJ2-3; D is unresolved. The CDR3 loop spans 13 amino acids. In germline, CDR1 is SGHKS, CDR2 YYEKEE (reference sequence). V lost 2 bases, J lost 5 bases, and 9 bases lay in between. CDR3 protein: CASSFDGRDTQYF. CDR3 coding DNA: TGTGCCAGCAGCTTCGACGGCCGAGATACGCAGTATTTT.

CDR3 loop: CASSHDRMEQYF. The CDR3 region has the DNA TGTGCCAGCAGCCACGACCGGATGGAGCAGTACTTC. The V gene is TRBV14, the J gene TRBJ2-7; no firm D call. The CDR3 extends over 12 amino acids. The ends were cut back, 3 bases at V and 7 bases at J, with 10 bases in the middle. CDR1 is SGHDN and CDR2 is FVKESK in the germline V gene.

In this sample, this clone is medium-sized. The rearrangement links TRBV15 to TRBJ2-2; D possibly uses TRBD1 or TRBD2 (5 bases each). V lost 0 bases to trimming and J lost 4 bases, with 6 bases between them. CDR1 is LNHNV, CDR2 YYDKDF, per germline (reference sequence). This CDR3 is built from 14 residues. The CDR3 region has the DNA TGTGCCACCAGCAGAGATGGGGGCACCGGGGAGCTGTTTTTT. Protein sequence: CATSRDGGTGELFF.

The chain has TRBV11-2 and TRBJ2-7; a weak D match, TRBD1 (5 bases). The CDR3 runs 14 residues. The V and J ends lost 2 bases and 4 bases respectively, with 12 bases between them. In germline, CDR1 is SGHAT, CDR2 FQNNGV. The CDR3 DNA follows: TGTGCCAGCAGCTTATTGGCAGGGTCTTACGAGCAGTACTTC. Residues: CASSLLAGSYEQYF.

This chain connects TRBV2 to TRBJ1-1, with D perhaps matching TRBD1 (6 bases). With 6 bases removed from V and 6 bases from J, the gap between germline ends came to 20 bases. Germline values: CDR1 SNHLY, CDR2 FYNNEI. The CDR3 extends over 15 amino acids. The CDR3: CASRDPRGPNAEAFF. The CDR3 DNA reads TGTGCCAGCAGGGACCCCCGGGGGCCTAACGCTGAAGCTTTCTTT.

The sample holds one count of this clone. V usage is TRBV7-2 and J usage is TRBJ1-1; tentatively, D is TRBD1 (5 bases). V gave up 5 bases and J gave up 8 bases, with 12 bases separating them. Germline V gene lookup returns CDR1 SGHTA and CDR2 FQGNSA. The CDR3 totals 12 residues. The CDR3, as DNA: TGTGCCAGCAGCCGTTATGGGACCGAAGCTTTCTTT. Translated: CASSRYGTEAFF.

As to this clone: An end of the junction does not agree with germline; a read error may underlie this. DNA for the CDR3: TGCGTCAGCAGCCAAGTCGGTGGGGATACGCAGTATTTT. This translates into CVSSQVGGDTQYF. The chain employs TRBV4-3 and TRBJ2-3; no reliable D call. This CDR3 is 13 amino acids long. Germline CDR1 is LGHNA and CDR2 is YSLEER.

On this clone: The junction does not match germline at one end; this may be a read error. The chain carries TRBV5-4 and TRBJ1-6, with D perhaps matching TRBD1 (6 bases). Germline values: CDR1 SGHNT, CDR2 YYREEE (reference sequence). There are 16 residues in the CDR3. The CDR3 DNA reads TGCGCCAGCAGCCCTACCCTACAGGGCCCGGGTTCACCCCTCCACTTT. Residues: CASSPTLQGPGSPLHF.